This TCR beta chain originates from a study of blood T cell repertoires in COVID-19. The overall study: Material from acute and convalescent COVID-19 was sourced from the United States, Italy and Spain. Nucleic acid was either cDNA or gDNA, and it came from T cells, B-cell-depleted T cells, or PBMCs.

This clone has a handful of counts. Here immunoSEQ multiplex PCR was the method, and the copy in TCRdb shows in-frame clones only, minus some. The profile shows 89,000 or so clones, approximately 81% of them singletons. Sequenced sample: peripheral blood. This clonotype was sampled from a man older than 75 with acute or convalescent COVID-19.

The CDR3 protein is CASSSTGGTGNTIYF. As DNA, the CDR3 is TGTGCCAGCAGCTCCACAGGGGGCACTGGAAACACCATATATTTT. V and J are TRBV7-8 and TRBJ1-3; 9 bases fit TRBD1. V gave up 4 bases and J gave up 2 bases; unmatched junction bases: 3. The CDR3 is 15 amino acids. Germline CDR1 is SGHVS and CDR2 is FQNEAQ.